Following are 9 T cell receptor beta chains from one sample sequenced in a study of T cell responses to AZD1222 COVID-19 vaccine. Profiling relied on immunoSEQ multiplex PCR, and the TCRdb table lists in-frame clones only, not all of them. The table has 150,000 or so clones, 90% seen once. This material consisted of peripheral blood, taken on day 0 of AZD1222 vaccination. These TCRs come from an adult in good health.

The CDR3 bases are TGCAGCGTTGAAGCCAGGGTCGCAGATACGCAGTATTTT. Protein product: CSVEARVADTQYF. The J gene is TRBJ2-3, the V gene TRBV29-1, with a possible D match to TRBD1 (5 bases). Germline V CDR1 and CDR2: SQVTM, ANQGSEA. This CDR3 contains 13 residues. Trimming stripped 1 base from V and 4 bases from J, with 9 bases between.

V gene TRBV6-1 combines with J gene TRBJ1-3; D not certain. CDR3 length: 12 amino acids. Germline V lookup: CDR1 MNHNS, CDR2 SASEGT. Trimming removed 1 base from V and 8 bases from J, with 6 bases in between. This chain's CDR3 is CASSEVGDTIYF. The CDR3, as DNA: TGTGCCAGCAGTGAAGTAGGAGACACCATATATTTT.

This chain uses TRBV30 with TRBJ2-7, with a weak D call TRBD2 (5 bases). CDR3 length: 14 residues. Trimming left V 4 bases short and J 2 bases short, with 15 bases between. CDR1 and CDR2 (germline): GTSNPN, SVGIG (reference sequence). CDR3 loop: CAWKGSGTTYEQYF. The CDR3 nucleotides are TGTGCCTGGAAGGGAAGCGGAACCACCTACGAGCAGTACTTC.

This rearrangement joins TRBV5-1 to TRBJ2-1; 8 bases align to TRBD2. Trimming cost V 0 bases and J 6 bases; bases outside gene matches: 5. The CDR3 contains 15 residues. Germline loops: CDR1 SGHRS, CDR2 YFSETQ. The CDR3 sequence is CASSLELAAPNEQFF. CDR3 DNA: TGCGCCAGCAGCTTGGAACTAGCGGCCCCCAATGAGCAGTTCTTC.

The chain links TRBV21-1 to TRBJ1-5; the D call in the table, TRBD1, was not verified against the DNA. TRBV21-1 is a recognized pseudogene. The CDR3 extends over 22 amino acids. The CDR3 loop reads CASSKDPQVRTVGVRGNQPQHF. CDR3 bases: TGTGCCAGCAGCAAAGATCCCCAGGTGCGGACAGTGGGGGTCAGAGGCAATCAGCCCCAGCATTTT.

This sequence joins TRBV6-2 or TRBV6-3 and TRBJ2-5; D perhaps matches TRBD2 (6 bases). Trimming left V 5 bases short and J 1 base short, with 11 bases between. Germline CDR1 reads MNHEY; CDR2 reads SVGEGT. There are 14 residues in the CDR3. This CDR3 is CASSALTSQETQYF. Written as DNA, the CDR3 is TGTGCCAGCAGTGCCTTGACTAGCCAAGAGACCCAGTACTTC.

J is TRBJ1-5 and V is TRBV18, with 8 nucleotides matching TRBD1. Germline V gene lookup returns CDR1 KGHSH and CDR2 LQKENI. The CDR3 spans 14 residues. The V and J ends lost 3 bases and 3 bases, in that order; junction bases with no gene match: 1. Written as DNA, the CDR3 is TGTGCCAGCTCACCGACAGGGGACAATCAGCCCCAGCATTTT. Its protein is CASSPTGDNQPQHF.

The chain combines TRBV6-4 with TRBJ1-2; 8 nucleotides agree with TRBD1. The length of the CDR3 is 17 residues. V was pared by 1 base and J by 0 bases, with 7 bases of the junction left unmatched. Germline V lookup: CDR1 MRHNA, CDR2 SNTAGT. In DNA, the CDR3 is TGTGCCAGCAGTGACTGGGGAAACAGGGGGTCTAACTATGGCTACACCTTC. Translating it yields CASSDWGNRGSNYGYTF.

Written as DNA, the CDR3 is TGTGCCAGCAGCTTGGCAGGGGCGGACGTCTATGGCTACACCTTC. It translates to CASSLAGADVYGYTF. The rearrangement links TRBV5-5 to TRBJ1-2, with a weak D call TRBD1 (6 bases). V lost 0 bases and J 4 bases, leaving 13 bases between the germline ends. This CDR3 region has 15 residues. Germline V gene lookup returns CDR1 SGHKS and CDR2 YYEKEE (reference sequence).